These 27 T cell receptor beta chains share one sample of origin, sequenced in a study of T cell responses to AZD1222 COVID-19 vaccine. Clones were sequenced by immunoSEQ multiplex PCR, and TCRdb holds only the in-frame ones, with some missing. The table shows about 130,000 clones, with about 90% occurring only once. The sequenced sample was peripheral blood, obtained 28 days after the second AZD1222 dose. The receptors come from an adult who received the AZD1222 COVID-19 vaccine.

For the CDR3, the DNA is TGCGCCAGCAGCCAAGAAGGTTGGTCGGGGTCCGGGGCCAACGTCCTGACTTTC. Protein product: CASSQEGWSGSGANVLTF. The chain carries TRBV4-3 and TRBJ2-6; possible D gene TRBD2, 5 bases. The CDR3 runs 18 residues. V was pared by 0 bases and J by 4 bases, with 16 bases between. From germline, CDR1 is LGHNA and CDR2 YSLEER.

The CDR3 nucleotides are TGTGCCACCAGCAGTGGTTTTAACAATGAGCAGTTCTTC. Protein product: CATSSGFNNEQFF. The chain carries TRBV15 and TRBJ2-1; D call uncertain. The germline V gene has CDR1 LNHNV and CDR2 YYDKDF (reference sequence). There are 13 residues in the CDR3. The V end was cut by 3 bases, the J end by 5 bases, with 8 bases between.

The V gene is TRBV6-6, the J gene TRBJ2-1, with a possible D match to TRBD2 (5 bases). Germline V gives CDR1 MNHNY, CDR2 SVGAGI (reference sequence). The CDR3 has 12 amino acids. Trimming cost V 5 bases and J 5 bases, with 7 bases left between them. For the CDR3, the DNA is TGTGCCAGCAGTCGACTACACAATGAGCAGTTCTTC. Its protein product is CASSRLHNEQFF.

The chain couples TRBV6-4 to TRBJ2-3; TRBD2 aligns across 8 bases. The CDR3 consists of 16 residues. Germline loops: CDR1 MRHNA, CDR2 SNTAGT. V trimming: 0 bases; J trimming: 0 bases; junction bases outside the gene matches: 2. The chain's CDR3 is CASSDSASGSTDTQYF. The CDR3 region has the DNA TGTGCCAGCAGTGACTCCGCTAGCGGGAGCACAGATACGCAGTATTTT.

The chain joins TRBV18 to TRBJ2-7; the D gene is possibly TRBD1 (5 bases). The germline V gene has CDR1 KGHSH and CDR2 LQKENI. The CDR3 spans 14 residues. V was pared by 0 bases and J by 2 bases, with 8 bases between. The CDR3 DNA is TGTGCCAGCTCACCACCTGCAGGGCCCTACGAGCAGTACTTC. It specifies CASSPPAGPYEQYF.

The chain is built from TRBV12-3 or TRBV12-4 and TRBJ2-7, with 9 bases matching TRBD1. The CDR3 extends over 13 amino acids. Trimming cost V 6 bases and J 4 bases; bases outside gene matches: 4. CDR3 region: CASSQQGAYEQYF. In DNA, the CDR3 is TGTGCCAGCAGCCAACAGGGGGCGTACGAGCAGTACTTC.

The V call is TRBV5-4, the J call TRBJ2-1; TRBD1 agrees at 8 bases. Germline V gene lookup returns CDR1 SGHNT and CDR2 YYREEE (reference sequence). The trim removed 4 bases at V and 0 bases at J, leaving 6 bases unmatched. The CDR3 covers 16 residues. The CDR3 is CASSGGGQGSYNEQFF. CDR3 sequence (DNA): TGTGCCAGCAGCGGGGGCGGACAGGGCTCCTACAATGAGCAGTTCTTC.

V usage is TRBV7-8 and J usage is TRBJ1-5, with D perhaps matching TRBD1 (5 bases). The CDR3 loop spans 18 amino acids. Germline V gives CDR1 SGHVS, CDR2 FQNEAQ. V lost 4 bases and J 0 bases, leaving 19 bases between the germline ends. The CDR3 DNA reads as TGTGCCAGCAGCTCCTCCCGGCAGGGACCTTATAGCAATCAGCCCCAGCATTTT. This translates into CASSSSRQGPYSNQPQHF.

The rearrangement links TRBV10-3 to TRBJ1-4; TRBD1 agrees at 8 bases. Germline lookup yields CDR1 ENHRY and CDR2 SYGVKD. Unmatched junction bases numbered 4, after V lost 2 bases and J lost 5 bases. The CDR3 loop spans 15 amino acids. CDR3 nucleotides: TGTGCCATCAGTGAGCCCGGGACAGGAAATGAAAAACTGTTTTTT. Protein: CAISEPGTGNEKLFF.

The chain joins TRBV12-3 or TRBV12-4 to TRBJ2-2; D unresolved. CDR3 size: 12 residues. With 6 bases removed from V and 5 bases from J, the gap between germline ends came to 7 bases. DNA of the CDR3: TGTGCCAGCAGGCTTGTGACCGGGGAGCTGTTTTTT. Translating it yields CASRLVTGELFF.

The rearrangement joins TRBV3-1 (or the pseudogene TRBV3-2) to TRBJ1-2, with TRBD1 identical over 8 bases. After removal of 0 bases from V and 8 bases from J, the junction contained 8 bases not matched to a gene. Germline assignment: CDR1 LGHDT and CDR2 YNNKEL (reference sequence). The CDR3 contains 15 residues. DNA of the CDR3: TGTGCCAGCAGCCAAGAAGTCGGCAGGGGGCAGGGCTACACCTTC. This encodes CASSQEVGRGQGYTF.

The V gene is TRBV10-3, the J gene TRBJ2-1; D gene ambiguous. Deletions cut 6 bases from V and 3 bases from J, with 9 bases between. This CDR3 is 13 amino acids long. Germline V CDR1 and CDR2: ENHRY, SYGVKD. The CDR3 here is CAIRTDGYNEQFF. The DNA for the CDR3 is TGTGCCATCAGGACGGACGGCTACAATGAGCAGTTCTTC.

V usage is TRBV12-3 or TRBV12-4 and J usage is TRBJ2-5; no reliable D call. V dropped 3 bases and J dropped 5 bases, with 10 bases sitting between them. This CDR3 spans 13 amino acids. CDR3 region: CASSFVSRETQYF. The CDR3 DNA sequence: TGTGCCAGCAGTTTTGTTAGCAGGGAGACCCAGTACTTC.

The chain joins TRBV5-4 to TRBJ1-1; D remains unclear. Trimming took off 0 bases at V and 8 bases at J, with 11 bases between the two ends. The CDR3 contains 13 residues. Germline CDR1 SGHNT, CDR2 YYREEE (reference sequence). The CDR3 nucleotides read TGTGCCAGCAGCTTGGAGTACTCAATAGAAGCTTTCTTT. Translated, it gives CASSLEYSIEAFF.

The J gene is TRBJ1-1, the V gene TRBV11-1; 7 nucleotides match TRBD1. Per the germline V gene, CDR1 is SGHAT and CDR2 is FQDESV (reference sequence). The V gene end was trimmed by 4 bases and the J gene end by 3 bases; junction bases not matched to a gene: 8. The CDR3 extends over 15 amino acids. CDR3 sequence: CASSSYRGRDTEAFF. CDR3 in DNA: TGTGCCAGCAGCTCTTACAGGGGAAGAGACACTGAAGCTTTCTTT.

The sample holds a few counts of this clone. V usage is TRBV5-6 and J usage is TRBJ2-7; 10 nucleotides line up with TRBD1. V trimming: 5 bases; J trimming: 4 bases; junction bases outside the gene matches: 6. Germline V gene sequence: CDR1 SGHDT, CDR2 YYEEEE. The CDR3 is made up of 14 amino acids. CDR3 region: CASRGQGKGYEQYV. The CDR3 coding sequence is TGTGCCAGCAGGGGACAGGGGAAGGGTTACGAGCAGTACGTC.

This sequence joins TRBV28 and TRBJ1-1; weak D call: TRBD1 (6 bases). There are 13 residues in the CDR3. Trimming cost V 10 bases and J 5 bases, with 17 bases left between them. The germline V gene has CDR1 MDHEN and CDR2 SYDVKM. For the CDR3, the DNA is TGTGCCACCTCTAGGACAGCCCCTACTGAAGCTTTCTTT. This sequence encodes CATSRTAPTEAFF. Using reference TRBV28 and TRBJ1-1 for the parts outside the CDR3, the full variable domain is DVKVTQSSRYLVKRTGEKVFLECVQDMDHENMFWYRQDPGLGLRLIYFSYDVKMKEKGDIPEGYSVSREKKERFSLILESASTNQTSMYLCATSRTAPTEAFFGQGTRLTVV.

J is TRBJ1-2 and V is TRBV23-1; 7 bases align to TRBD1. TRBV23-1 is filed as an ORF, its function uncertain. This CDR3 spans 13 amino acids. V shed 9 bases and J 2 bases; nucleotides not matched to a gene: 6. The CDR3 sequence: CARAGQENYGYTF. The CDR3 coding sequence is TGCGCCAGGGCAGGACAGGAGAACTATGGCTACACCTTC.

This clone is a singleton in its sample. CDR3 nucleotide sequence: TGTGCCAGCAGTTTACCCGGGCCCGGCGGGACCGGGGAGCTGTTTTTT. It translates to CASSLPGPGGTGELFF. The chain combines TRBV27 with TRBJ2-2, with D tentatively TRBD2 (5 bases). Germline assignment: CDR1 MNHEY and CDR2 SMNVEV (reference sequence). Trimming cost V 2 bases and J 5 bases, with 15 bases left between them. The CDR3 is 16 amino acids.

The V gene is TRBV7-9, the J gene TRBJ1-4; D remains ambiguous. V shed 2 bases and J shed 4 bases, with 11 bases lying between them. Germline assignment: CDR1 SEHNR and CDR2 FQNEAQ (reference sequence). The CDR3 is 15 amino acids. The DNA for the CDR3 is TGTGCCAGCAGCTTATTGGGCCTCTTTAATGAAAAACTGTTTTTT. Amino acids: CASSLLGLFNEKLFF.

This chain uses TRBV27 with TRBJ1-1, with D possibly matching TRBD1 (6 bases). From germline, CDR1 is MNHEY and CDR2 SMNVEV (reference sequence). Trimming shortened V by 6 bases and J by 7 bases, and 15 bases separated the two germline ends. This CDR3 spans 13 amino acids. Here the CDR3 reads CASSPEQGVEAFF. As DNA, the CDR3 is TGTGCCAGCAGCCCGGAACAGGGAGTTGAAGCTTTCTTT.

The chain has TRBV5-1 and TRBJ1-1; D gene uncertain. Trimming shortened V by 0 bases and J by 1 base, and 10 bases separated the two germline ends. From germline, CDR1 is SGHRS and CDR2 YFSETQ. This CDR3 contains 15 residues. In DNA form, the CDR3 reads TGCGCCAGCAGCTTGGCCCGGTTACAGAACACTGAAGCTTTCTTT. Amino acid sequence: CASSLARLQNTEAFF.

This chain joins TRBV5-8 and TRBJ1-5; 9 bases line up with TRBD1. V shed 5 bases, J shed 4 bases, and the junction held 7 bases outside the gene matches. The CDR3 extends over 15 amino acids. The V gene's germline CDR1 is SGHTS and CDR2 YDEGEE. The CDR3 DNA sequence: TGTGCCAGCAGTACCGGGACAGGGACTAATCAGCCCCAGCATTTT. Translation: CASSTGTGTNQPQHF. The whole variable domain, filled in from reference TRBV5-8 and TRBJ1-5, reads EAGVTQSPTHLIKTRGQQATLRCSPISGHTSVYWYQQALGLGLQFLLWYDEGEERNRGNFPPRFSGRQFPNYSSELNVNALELEDSALYLCASSTGTGTNQPQHFGDGTRLSIL.

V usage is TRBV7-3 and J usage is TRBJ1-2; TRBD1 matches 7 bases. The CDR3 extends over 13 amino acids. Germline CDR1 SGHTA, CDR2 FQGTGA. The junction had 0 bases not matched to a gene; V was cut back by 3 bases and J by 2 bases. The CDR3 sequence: CASSLGQNYGYTF. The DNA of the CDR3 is TGTGCCAGCAGCTTGGGACAGAACTATGGCTACACCTTC.

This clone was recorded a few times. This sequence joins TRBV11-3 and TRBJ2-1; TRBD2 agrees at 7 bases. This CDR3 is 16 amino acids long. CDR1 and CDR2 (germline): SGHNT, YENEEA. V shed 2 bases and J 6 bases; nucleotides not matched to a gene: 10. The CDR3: CASSLTQQRDSNEQFF. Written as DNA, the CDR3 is TGTGCCAGCAGCTTAACGCAACAGCGGGATTCCAATGAGCAGTTCTTC. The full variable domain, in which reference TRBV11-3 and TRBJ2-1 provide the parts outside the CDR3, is EAGVVQSPRYKIIEKKQPVAFWCNPISGHNTLYWYLQNLGQGPELLIRYENEEAVDDSQLPKDRFSAERLKGVDSTLKIQPAELGDSAVYLCASSLTQQRDSNEQFFGPGTRLTVL.

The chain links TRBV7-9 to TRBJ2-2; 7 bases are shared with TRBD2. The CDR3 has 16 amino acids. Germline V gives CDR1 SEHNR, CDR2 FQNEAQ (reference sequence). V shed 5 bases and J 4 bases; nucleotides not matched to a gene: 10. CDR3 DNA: TGTGCCAGCAGCCCCGGGGGGTCGGCGGGCACCGGGGAGCTGTTTTTT. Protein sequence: CASSPGGSAGTGELFF. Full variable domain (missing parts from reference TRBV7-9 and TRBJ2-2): DTGVSQNPRHKITKRGQNVTFRCDPISEHNRLYWYRQTLGQGPEFLTYFQNEAQLEKSRLLSDRFSAERPKGSFSTLEIQRTEQGDSAMYLCASSPGGSAGTGELFFGEGSRLTVL.

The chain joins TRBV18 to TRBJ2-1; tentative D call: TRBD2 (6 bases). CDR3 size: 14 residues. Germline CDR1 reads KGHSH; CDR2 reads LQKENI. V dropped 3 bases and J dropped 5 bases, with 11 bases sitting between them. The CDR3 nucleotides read TGTGCCAGCTCACCCTCGGGACTTCACAATGAGCAGTTCTTC. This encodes CASSPSGLHNEQFF.